This T cell receptor beta chain was sequenced in a study of OX40 agonist ivuxolimab in advanced cancers. Whole-study context: Patients were given ivuxolimab, an antibody that agonizes OX40 (CD134). From 23 to 79 years was the age range, with a mean of around 60 years, and 70% to 85% were male. General study findings and limits: Clonal expansion from baseline to week 6 occurred in both CD4+ and CD8+ T cells.

Generated by immunoSEQ multiplex PCR, the TCRdb table keeps only in-frame clones and is missing some. The data show under 95,000 clones, 70% to 90% seen once. Notes on this clone: Its antigen remains unknown.

This specimen consisted of CD4+ or CD8+ T cells sorted from blood, obtained in a trial of the OX40 agonist ivuxolimab. This clonotype originated in an adult with an advanced solid tumor such as melanoma, head and neck, liver or kidney cancer.

CDR3 in amino acids: CASSLDSRNYEQYF. In nucleotides, the CDR3 is TGCGCCAGCAGCTTGGACAGTCGGAACTACGAGCAGTACTTC. The chain carries TRBV5-1 and TRBJ2-5, with unresolved D. Near its end, the DNA agrees better with TRBJ2-7, so the J call may be wrong. The CDR3 is 14 residues long. The germline CDR1 and CDR2 sequences are SGHRS and YFSETQ.